This T cell receptor (beta chain) was sequenced during a study of shared clonotypes between healthy human individuals. Investigators spread the genomic DNA of each subset evenly over several immunoSEQ plates. The protocol was immunoSEQ multiplex PCR, while the TCRdb copy is restricted to in-frame clones and leaves out a portion. Here the sample spans millions of clones, 90% to 95% being singletons. Study observations and caveats: Relative to their counterparts shared across all four donors, non-shared clonotypes exhibited diminished generation probabilities.

Deletions cut 4 bases from V and 3 bases from J, with 19 bases between. Germline V gives CDR1 SGDLS, CDR2 YYNGEE. The CDR3 length is 16 residues. As regards this clone: Its antigen is undetermined.

The J gene is TRBJ1-1, the V gene TRBV9; D remains unclear. Sequenced: naive CD4+ T cells sorted from blood. Described subset: CD45RA+ positively selected. The TCR originated in a man aged 18 to 29 in good health. CDR3 bases: TGTGCCAGCAGCAGGGTAACGAAAGGGTTAGACACTGAAGCTTTCTTT. Its protein product is CASSRVTKGLDTEAFF.